The source of this T cell receptor (beta chain) is a study of T cells in Graves' hyperthyroidism and ophthalmopathy (dated by TCRdb to the late 2010s). Some background on the complete study: To identify distinguishing TCR V-J signatures, a discovery cohort of about 95 patients was used, comprising fewer than 45 with Graves' ophthalmopathy and 57 with stable Graves' hyperthyroidism. The paper describes TCR Vbeta CDR3 sequencing of 120 to 150 peripheral blood samples, made up of around 41 ophthalmopathy patients, around 78 hyperthyroidism patients and about 17 progressor patients. After blood sampling, hyperthyroidism patients were treated with methimazole at a starting dose of 30 mg daily, and ophthalmopathy patients were treated with high-dose intravenous methylprednisolone. For training and testing, the 80 to 100 patients in the discovery cohort were randomly divided in a 7:3 ratio. The study also compared thyroid tissue and blood T-cell repertoires from several Graves' hyperthyroidism patients. Prospective prediction of ophthalmopathy was tested in an independent validation cohort of some 19 hyperthyroidism patients and 15 to 17 patients who later progressed to ophthalmopathy.

Amplification of TCR beta CDR3 regions was carried out from RNA transcripts. For the first round of RT-PCR on the TCR CDR3, the HTBI primer set was used together with the Qiagen OneStep RT-PCR kit. Libraries were constructed in a second round of multiplex PCR, after which size selection and purification were carried out. Paired-end sequencing of the libraries was performed with 100 bp reads on an Illumina HiSeq2000. The study's processing was this. SOAPnuke was used to process the raw data, throwing out any read that contained adapters or uncalled bases, had a mean Phred below 15, or lacked an exact constant-primer or identifier match. High-quality paired reads were merged with COPE v1.2.5, and unique nucleotide sequences were defined as clonotypes. MiTCR v1.1 was used to align the clonotypes against IMGT TRBV, TRBD and TRBJ reference segments. The analysis was restricted to V-J combinations with a frequency above 0.0001, which together covered 99.2% of the repertoires. The TCS score was defined as F50 (clonal expansion) divided by E x V (chaos), with BLOSUM62-based TCRdist calculated between CDR3 peptides within each V-J. Welch's t-statistics and random forest reduced fewer than 550 V-J features to 13, which were used in a naive Bayes classifier (R e1071). The Morisita-Horn index was used to measure how similar the thyroid and blood repertoires were. The public reads were quality trimmed at Q25 with fastp and then assembled into clones with MiXCR by TCRdb, keeping productive beta chains. Under each unique CDR3 protein, matching rows form one entry showing the most common genes and DNA. What appears here as the V and J calls and clone size reflects TCRdb's work, not the paper's. In this sample the table shows about 500,000 distinct CDR3 sequences, 46% of which occur a single time. The ten largest account for about two fifths of the sample.

The research as a whole found: Most expanded thyroid clonotypes (frequency above 0.001) were also found in blood, which suggests that blood repertoires may mirror thyroid immune responses. In cross-validation, a model built on a 13 V-J signature told ophthalmopathy apart from stable hyperthyroidism with approximately 90% sensitivity and around 81% specificity, and in testing the same model reached 80%/75%. Sample size was not statistically predetermined, and investigators were not blinded to group allocation. In validation, progression to ophthalmopathy was predicted by the model with 70.59% sensitivity and nearly 75% specificity, a median of approximately 6.5 months before onset.

Patients with uncontrolled infections, other autoimmune diseases, pregnancy or lactation were excluded. Diagnoses relied on clinical symptoms, serum thyroxine and TRAb, thyroid ultrasound and orbital computed tomography. Trizol reagent was used to extract total RNA, and RNA quality was then checked on an Agilent 2100 Bioanalyzer. Comment on this clonotype: It lacks a known antigen. It has no much larger one-base neighbor in the sample; base qualities were not kept.

For CDR1 and CDR2, the germline V gene lists SGHTA and FQGNSA. The germline ends are 14 bases apart after V is trimmed by 6 bases and J by 3 bases. Including cysteine and phenylalanine, the CDR3 has 14 amino acids. Only the CDR3 part of the read is kept: 42 bases, read in frame from the first base. Material: peripheral blood or thyroid tissue (not recorded which). This TCR was recovered from an adult woman with Graves' disease, either hyperthyroidism or ophthalmopathy (not recorded which). Recombination joined TRBV7-2 with TRBJ2-5; perhaps TRBD2 is the D gene, with 5 bases matching. The DNA is as follows: TGTGCCAGCAGTCAAGGGTTCGGGGAAGAGACCCAGTACTTC. Its protein reads: CASSQGFGEETQYF.